This T cell receptor beta chain was found in a study of blood T cells in healthy people across ages. Study conclusions and caveats: Per million T cells, the diversity of TCR beta decreased roughly linearly as age advanced. Relative to aged donors, long-lived donors carried more naive CD4+ cells and displayed higher diversity.

Russia was home to the donors, healthy Caucasian individuals aged roughly 6 to 95. A word on this clonotype: Its target is not known.

There are 14 residues in the CDR3. Then a second PCR, running about 6 to 12 cycles, was carried out with a sample-barcoded 5' primer and a J-beta primer mix. A template-switch adaptor with 12 random nucleotides tagged each cDNA molecule. Using its own MiXCR run on the 5' RACE reads, TCRdb lists one record per CDR3 protein. The top ten hold 20% to 25% of the sample, which has roughly 1.9 million distinct CDR3 sequences, roughly 43% seen once. The chain combines TRBV12-3 or TRBV12-4 with TRBJ2-4, with TRBD1 matching 8 bases. The J call is doubtful: the DNA matches TRBJ2-7 better. The sample taken for sequencing was blood. The receptor was isolated from a human donor in good health. For the CDR3, the DNA is TGTGCCAGCAGTTGTGGGACAGGTCCCTACGAGCAGTACTTC. Translating it yields CASSCGTGPYEQYF.